The T cell receptor beta chain under discussion was sequenced for a study of radiation and T cells in renal cell carcinoma. The overall study: Nephrectomy followed 15 Gy stereotactic body radiation by 4 weeks. Study observations and caveats: Without pretreatment biopsies, baseline tumor clonotype presence was undetermined.

V was pared by 0 bases and J by 7 bases, with 12 bases of the junction left unmatched. Germline assignment: CDR1 MGHRA and CDR2 YSYEKL. This CDR3 has 17 residues. Turning to this clone: Its antigen is not known.

Sequencing was performed with immunoSEQ multiplex PCR; in TCRdb, only in-frame clones are kept and a portion is missing. The sample records 55,000 to 65,000 clones, around 72% being singletons. Described time point: baseline pretreatment blood. Treatment reported: 15 Gy SBRT to primary tumor, nephrectomy 4 weeks later. This renal cell carcinoma was of the clear cell type. The TCR originated in a man aged 60 to 69 with renal cell carcinoma. The chain carries TRBV4-1 and TRBJ1-5, with 7 bases identical to TRBD1. The material sequenced was blood, taken from a patient whose treatment included radiotherapy and nephrectomy. CDR3 sequence (DNA): TGCGCCAGCAGCCAAGAATTCCCAGGGGGGCGGCGGCAGCCCCAGCATTTT. Residues: CASSQEFPGGRRQPQHF.